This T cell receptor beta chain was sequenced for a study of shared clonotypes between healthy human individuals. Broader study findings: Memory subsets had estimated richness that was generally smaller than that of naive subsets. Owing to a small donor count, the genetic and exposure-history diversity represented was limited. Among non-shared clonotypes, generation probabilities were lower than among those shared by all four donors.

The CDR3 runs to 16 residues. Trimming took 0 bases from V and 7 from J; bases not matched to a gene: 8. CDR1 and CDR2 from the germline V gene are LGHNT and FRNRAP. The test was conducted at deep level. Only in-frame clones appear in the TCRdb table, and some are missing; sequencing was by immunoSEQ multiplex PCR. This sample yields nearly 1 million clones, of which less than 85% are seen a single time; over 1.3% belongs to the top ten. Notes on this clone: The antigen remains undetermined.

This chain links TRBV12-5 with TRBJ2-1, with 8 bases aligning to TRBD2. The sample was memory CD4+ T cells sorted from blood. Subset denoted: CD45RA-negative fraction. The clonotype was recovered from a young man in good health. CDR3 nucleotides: TGTGCTAGTGGTTTGGTACCTAAGCGGGAGATGAATGAGCAGTTCTTC. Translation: CASGLVPKREMNEQFF.